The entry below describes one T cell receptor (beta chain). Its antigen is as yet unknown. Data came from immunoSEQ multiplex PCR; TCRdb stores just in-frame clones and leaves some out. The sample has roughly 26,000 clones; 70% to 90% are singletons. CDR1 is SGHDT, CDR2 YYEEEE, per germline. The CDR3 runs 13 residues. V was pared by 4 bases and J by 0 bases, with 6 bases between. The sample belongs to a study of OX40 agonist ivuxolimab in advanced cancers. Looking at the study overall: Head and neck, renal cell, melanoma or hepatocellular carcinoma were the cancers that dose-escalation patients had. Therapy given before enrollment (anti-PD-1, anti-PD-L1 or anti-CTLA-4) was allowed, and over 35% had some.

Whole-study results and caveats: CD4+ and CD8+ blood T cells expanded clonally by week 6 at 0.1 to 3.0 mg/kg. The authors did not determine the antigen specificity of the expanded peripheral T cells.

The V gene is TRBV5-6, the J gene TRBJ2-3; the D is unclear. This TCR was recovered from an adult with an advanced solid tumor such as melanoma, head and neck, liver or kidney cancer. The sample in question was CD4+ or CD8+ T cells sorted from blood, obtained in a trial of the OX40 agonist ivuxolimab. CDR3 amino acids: CASSPGSTDTQYF. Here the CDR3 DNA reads TGTGCCAGCAGCCCAGGCAGCACAGATACGCAGTATTTT.